Below, 8 T cell receptor beta chains from the same sample are listed, as sequenced in a study of cytomegalovirus exposure and HLA in healthy donors. Vbeta (60) and Jbeta (13) primers were used in the PCR. TCRdb's copy holds only in-frame clones and misses some; the assay was immunoSEQ multiplex PCR. The top ten clones hold less than 2.5% of a sample with some 160,000 clones, around 72% of them seen once. The sample comprised PBMCs. These receptors came from a man aged 35 to 55 in good health and CMV-seronegative.

The chain combines TRBV6-6 with TRBJ1-6, with D tentatively TRBD1 (5 bases). This CDR3 comprises 14 residues. Germline lookup yields CDR1 MNHNY and CDR2 SVGAGI (reference sequence). V was trimmed by 2 bases and J by 11 bases, leaving 13 bases between them. DNA of the CDR3: TGTGCCAGCAGTTACGGCGGGGGATCCCCACCCCTCCACTTT. Its translation is CASSYGGGSPPLHF.

The chain has TRBV5-1 and TRBJ2-1; possibly TRBD1 for D (6 bases). This CDR3 comprises 16 residues. Germline V gene sequence: CDR1 SGHRS, CDR2 YFSETQ. Trimming removed 0 bases from V and 2 bases from J, with 12 bases in between. CDR3 region: CASSLGQGWAYNEQFF. The CDR3 DNA reads as TGCGCCAGCAGCTTGGGGCAGGGGTGGGCCTACAATGAGCAGTTCTTC.

This chain connects TRBV19 to TRBJ1-2; D is uncertain. This CDR3 contains 13 residues. Germline V gene data show CDR1 as LNHDA and CDR2 as SQIVND (reference sequence). Trimming pared 1 base from V and 2 bases from J, leaving 5 bases between. CDR3 in amino acids: CASSIGLNYGYTF. The CDR3, as DNA: TGTGCCAGTAGTATAGGGCTCAACTATGGCTACACCTTC.

The chain couples TRBV18 to TRBJ2-1, with TRBD1 identical over 10 bases. Germline assignment: CDR1 KGHSH and CDR2 LQKENI. V dropped 2 bases and J dropped 12; count of bases not matched to a gene: 10. The CDR3 has 15 residues. Here the CDR3 reads CASSPTGTGAMGQFF. The DNA of the CDR3 is TGTGCCAGCTCACCAACCGGGACAGGGGCTATGGGGCAGTTCTTC.

V and J are TRBV6-6 and TRBJ2-7; tentative D call: TRBD1 (5 bases). Germline-derived CDR1 and CDR2 are MNHNY and SVGAGI (reference sequence). The CDR3 is made up of 14 amino acids. With 0 bases removed from V and 7 bases from J, the gap between germline ends came to 13 bases. The CDR3 DNA is TGTGCCAGCAGTTACTCTGGTGCCCCAGGGGAGCAGTACTTC. It is translated as CASSYSGAPGEQYF.

This chain uses TRBV7-6 with TRBJ2-2, with a possible D match to TRBD2 (6 bases). This CDR3 contains 16 residues. V was pared by 1 base and J by 0 bases, with 9 bases between. Germline CDR1 is SGHVS and CDR2 is FNYEAQ. The CDR3 DNA sequence: TGTGCCAGCAGCTTAGAGGAGGGTACGAACACCGGGGAGCTGTTTTTT. This sequence encodes CASSLEEGTNTGELFF.

This clone was counted between two and nine times. This rearrangement joins TRBV9 to TRBJ2-5; 7 positions match TRBD2. V gave up 4 bases and J gave up 1 base; unmatched junction bases: 4. Germline V gene lookup returns CDR1 SGDLS and CDR2 YYNGEE. This CDR3 contains 14 residues. The CDR3 coding sequence is TGTGCCAGCAGCCCTGGGGGGGGCCAAGAGACCCAGTACTTC. It translates to CASSPGGGQETQYF.

The chain couples TRBV7-9 to TRBJ1-6; D gene uncertain. V was shortened by 5 bases and J by 9 bases, with 17 bases between the two germline ends. Per the germline V gene, CDR1 is SEHNR and CDR2 is FQNEAQ (reference sequence). The CDR3 has 15 amino acids. This CDR3 reads CASSKGALIGSPLHF. The CDR3 DNA reads TGTGCCAGCAGCAAAGGAGCTCTGATAGGTTCACCCCTCCACTTT. The full variable domain, its missing parts supplied by reference TRBV7-9 and TRBJ1-6, is DTGVSQNPRHKITKRGQNVTFRCDPISEHNRLYWYRQTLGQGPEFLTYFQNEAQLEKSRLLSDRFSAERPKGSFSTLEIQRTEQGDSAMYLCASSKGALIGSPLHFGNGTRLTVT.